The clone carrying this T cell receptor (beta chain) was counted a single time. As yet, its antigen is unknown. The data were obtained in a study of cytotoxic CD8 clonotypes in ibrutinib-treated CLL. Study-wide background: Samples averaged about 260,000 productive templates and tens of thousands of productive rearrangements. Study-wide points: Clonality grew at ibrutinib response; at progression, it decreased back toward baseline.

Sequencing was performed with immunoSEQ multiplex PCR; in TCRdb, only in-frame clones are kept and a portion is missing. The sample lists hundreds of thousands of clones; around three quarters were seen once. Trimming left V 8 bases short and J 6 bases short, with 10 bases between. CDR1 is MNHEY and CDR2 is SVGAGI in the germline V gene. The CDR3 sequence is 11 residues long. The sample was PBMCs, taken after 24 months of ibrutinib treatment. The V gene is TRBV6-5, the J gene TRBJ1-1, with TRBD1 as a possible D gene (6 bases). The sequence came from a human donor with chronic lymphocytic leukemia. The CDR3 protein is CASGRGAEAFF. The CDR3 coding sequence is TGTGCCAGCGGAAGGGGGGCTGAAGCTTTCTTT.